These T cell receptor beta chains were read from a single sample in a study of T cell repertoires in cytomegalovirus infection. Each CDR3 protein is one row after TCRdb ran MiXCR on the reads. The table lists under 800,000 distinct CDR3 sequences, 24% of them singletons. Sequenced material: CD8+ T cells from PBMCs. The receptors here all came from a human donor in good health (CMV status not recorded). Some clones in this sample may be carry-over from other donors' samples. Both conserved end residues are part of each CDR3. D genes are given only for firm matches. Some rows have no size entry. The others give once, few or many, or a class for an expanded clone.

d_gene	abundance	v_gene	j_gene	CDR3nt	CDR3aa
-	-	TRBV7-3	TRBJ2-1	TGTGCCAGCAGCTCATCCTTCGGGACCGACCGGCTTAACTACAATCTCTACAATGATGAGCAGTTCTTC	CASSSSFGTDRLNYNLYNDEQFF
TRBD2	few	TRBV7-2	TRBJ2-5	TGTGCCAGCAGCTTAAACCGGGGGGGCCAAGAGACCCAGTACTTC	CASSLNRGGQETQYF
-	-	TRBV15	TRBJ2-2	TGTGCCACCAGCCGCTCGGCAGGGGTCACCGGGGAGCTGTTTTTT	CATSRSAGVTGELFF
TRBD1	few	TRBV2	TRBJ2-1	TGTGCCAGCAGTGCCTTGGGACAGGGGGTTTACAATGAGCAGTTCTTC	CASSALGQGVYNEQFF
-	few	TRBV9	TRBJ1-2	TGTGCCAGCAGCGTAGACGTGGGCACCTATGGCTACACCTTC	CASSVDVGTYGYTF
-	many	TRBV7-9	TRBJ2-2	TGTGCCAGCAGCTTAGTAACCGGGTCCGGGGAGCTGTTTTTT	CASSLVTGSGELFF
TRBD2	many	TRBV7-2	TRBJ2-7	TGTGCCAGCAGCCCGAGCGGGGGCTACGAGCAGTACTTC	CASSPSGGYEQYF
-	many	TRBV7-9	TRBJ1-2	TGTGCCAGCAGCCCCCGGACAGTCGATGGCTACACCTTC	CASSPRTVDGYTF
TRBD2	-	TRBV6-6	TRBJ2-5	TGTGCCAGCAGTTCTTACCGGACTAGCGGGGAGGGAGAGACCCAGTACTTC	CASSSYRTSGEGETQYF
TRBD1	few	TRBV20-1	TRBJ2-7	TGCAGTGCTAGTCGACAGGGGGAAGGCTACGAGCAGTACTTC	CSASRQGEGYEQYF
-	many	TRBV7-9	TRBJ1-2	TGTGCCAGCAGCTTACGTTCGGGCGGCTACACCTTC	CASSLRSGGYTF
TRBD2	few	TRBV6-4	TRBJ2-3	TGTGCCAGCAGTGAGGGGCGGGGGGGCCCAGATACGCAGTATTTT	CASSEGRGGPDTQYF
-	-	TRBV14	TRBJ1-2	TGTGCCAGCAGCCAAGAGAGGTCGCCCCTCTATGGCTACACCTTC	CASSQERSPLYGYTF
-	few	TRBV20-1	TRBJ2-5	TGCAGTGCTAGAGATTGGACAGCTGAGACCCAGTACTTC	CSARDWTAETQYF
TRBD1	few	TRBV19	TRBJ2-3	TGTGCCAGCCGTATAGGGACAGGGCGCACAGATACGCAGTATTTT	CASRIGTGRTDTQYF
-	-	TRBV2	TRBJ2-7	TGTGCCAGCAGTGAAGGACTGTCACTCGAGCAGTACTTC	CASSEGLSLEQYF
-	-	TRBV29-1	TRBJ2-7	TGCAGCGTCTTGGGGGGGGCGGCCTACGAGCAGTACTTC	CSVLGGAAYEQYF
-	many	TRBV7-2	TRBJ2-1	TGTGCCAGCAGCCTATCCTCGGGACGGAGGATAATCAATGAGCAGTTCTTC	CASSLSSGRRIINEQFF
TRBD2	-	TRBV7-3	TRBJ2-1	TGTGCCAGCAGTCCACAGACTAGCGGCCCCCCTAATGAGCAGTTCTTC	CASSPQTSGPPNEQFF
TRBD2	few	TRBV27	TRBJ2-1	TGTGCCAGCAGAACCTCCCGACTAGCGGGGGTTCCGGATGAGCAGTTCTTC	CASRTSRLAGVPDEQFF
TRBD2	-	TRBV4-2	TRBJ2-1	TGTGCCAGCAGCCGGATAGCGGGGGACCTCTACAATGAGCAGTTCTTC	CASSRIAGDLYNEQFF
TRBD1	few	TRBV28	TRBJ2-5	TGTGCCAGCAGTTTTTTTCCAGCCCGGGACAGGGCCAAAGAGACCCAGTACTTC	CASSFFPARDRAKETQYF
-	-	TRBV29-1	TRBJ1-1	TGCAGCGTTGTAGGCTCTGAAGCTTTCTTT	CSVVGSEAFF
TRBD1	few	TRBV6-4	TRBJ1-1	TGTGCCAGCACCCGGGACAGGGGGCACGCTGAAGCTTTCTTT	CASTRDRGHAEAFF
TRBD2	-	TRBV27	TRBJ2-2	TGTGCCAGCAGACGAGTCCCGGGACTAGCGGGAAACGGGGAGCTGTTTTTT	CASRRVPGLAGNGELFF
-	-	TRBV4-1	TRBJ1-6	TGTGTCAGCAGCCAAGAGGGAGTTTTGTATTCACCCCTCCACTTT	CVSSQEGVLYSPLHF
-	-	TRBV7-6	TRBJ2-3	TGTGCCGGCAGCTTAGGAGGTCTTGATACGCAGTATTTT	CAGSLGGLDTQYF
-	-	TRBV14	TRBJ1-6	TGTGCCAGCAGCCAGGCCGCCTCCTATAATTCACCCCTCCACTTT	CASSQAASYNSPLHF
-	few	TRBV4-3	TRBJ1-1	TGCGCCAGCAGCCACACAGGGTCGGAAGCTTTCTTT	CASSHTGSEAFF
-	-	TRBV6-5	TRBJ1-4	TGTGCCAGCAGGATCGACGGGGGGTTTAATGAAAAACTGTTTTTT	CASRIDGGFNEKLFF
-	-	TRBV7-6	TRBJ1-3	TGTACCAGCAGCGGGGACGGTGGAAACACCATATATTTT	CTSSGDGGNTIYF
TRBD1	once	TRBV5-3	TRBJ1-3	TGTGCCAGCAGCCAGAGCAGGGGGCCTGGAAACACCATATATTTT	CASSQSRGPGNTIYF
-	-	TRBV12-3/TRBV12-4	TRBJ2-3	TGTGCCAGCGCCGAGTTCAGGGGAAGTGCAGATACGCAGTATTTT	CASAEFRGSADTQYF
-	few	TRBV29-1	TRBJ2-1	TGCAGCGGAGAACGTAGGGGGGAGCAGTTCTTC	CSGERRGEQFF
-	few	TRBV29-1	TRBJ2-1	TGCAGCGCCCTTGAGGGAGACTACAATGAGCAGTTCTTC	CSALEGDYNEQFF
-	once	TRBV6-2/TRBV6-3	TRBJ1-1	TGTGCCAGCAGTTCACCGGGACGGGAGAACACTGAAGTTTTCTTT	CASSSPGRENTEVFF
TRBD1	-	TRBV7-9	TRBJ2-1	TGTGCCAGCAGCTTAGGCGAGGGGGCTGTCCACAATGAGCAGTTCTTC	CASSLGEGAVHNEQFF
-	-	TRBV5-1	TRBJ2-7	TGCGCCAGCAGCCGAGGGCCGGGGAACGAGCAGTACTTC	CASSRGPGNEQYF
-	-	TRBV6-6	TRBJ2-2	TGTGCCAGCAGCCCTCAGAGGGGAACAAGGAACACCGGGGAGCTGTTTTTT	CASSPQRGTRNTGELFF
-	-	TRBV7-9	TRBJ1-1	TGTGCCAGCAGCGCGCGGAAGGCTTTCTTT	CASSARKAFF
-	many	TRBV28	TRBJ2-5	TGTGCCAGCAGTCCCCAGGAGATAGCTCGAGAGACCCAGTACTTC	CASSPQEIARETQYF
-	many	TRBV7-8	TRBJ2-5	TGTGCCAGCAGCTTGAGACCGATATCTAATCAGACCCAGTACTTC	CASSLRPISNQTQYF
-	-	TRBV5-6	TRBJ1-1	TGTGCCAGCAGCTCCGGGACATGGGGCCACACTGAAGCTTTCTTT	CASSSGTWGHTEAFF
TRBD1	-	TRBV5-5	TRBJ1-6	TGTGCCAGCAGCCCCGGACAGGGCATTAGGCCCCTCCACTTT	CASSPGQGIRPLHF
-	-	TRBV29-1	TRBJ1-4	TGCAGCGTTGAAGAGAGGCAAACTAATGAAAAACTGTTTTTT	CSVEERQTNEKLFF
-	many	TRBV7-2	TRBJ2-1	TGTGCCAGCAGCTGGGGGGCAGTCAATGAGCAGTTCTTC	CASSWGAVNEQFF
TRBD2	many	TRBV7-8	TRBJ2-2	TGTGCCAGCAGCTGGGGAGCGGGGGGGCCTTTTAGCGGGGAGCTGTTTTTT	CASSWGAGGPFSGELFF
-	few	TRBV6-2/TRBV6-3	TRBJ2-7	TGTGCCAGCAGTTACCCGGACTGGGGGTGGGAGCAGTACTTC	CASSYPDWGWEQYF
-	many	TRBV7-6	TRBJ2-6	TGTGCCAGCAGCGCTATAGGGGCCCAACCGCTCTCTGGGGCCAACGTCCTGACTTTC	CASSAIGAQPLSGANVLTF
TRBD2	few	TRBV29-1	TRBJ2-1	TGCAGCGTCCTCGGGACTAGCGGGGGGAGCTCCTACAATGAGCAGTTCTTC	CSVLGTSGGSSYNEQFF
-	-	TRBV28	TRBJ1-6	TGTGCCAGCCGCGCGGCAGAGCGACTTTCACTGTCACCCCTCCACTTT	CASRAAERLSLSPLHF
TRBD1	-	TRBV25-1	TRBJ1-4	TGTGCCAGCAGTGTGAGACAGGGGAGAATTGAAAAACTGTTTTTT	CASSVRQGRIEKLFF
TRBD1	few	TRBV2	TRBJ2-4	TGTGCCAGCAGCGACCAAACCGGGACAGGGGCGATTCTAGCCAAAAACATTCAGTACTTC	CASSDQTGTGAILAKNIQYF
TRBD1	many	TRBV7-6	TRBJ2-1	TGTGCCAGCAGCTTAACATGGCAGGGGGCCAACAATGAGCAGTTCTTC	CASSLTWQGANNEQFF
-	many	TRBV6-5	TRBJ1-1	TGTGCCAGCAGTTATGGAGGACGAGGGAACACTGAAGCTTTCTTT	CASSYGGRGNTEAFF
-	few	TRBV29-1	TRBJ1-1	TGCAGCGTTTCGTGGGGACGGACTGAAGCTTTCTTT	CSVSWGRTEAFF
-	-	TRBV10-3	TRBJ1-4	TGTGCCATCAGTGACCAACAGGGATTAGATGAAAAACTGTTTTTT	CAISDQQGLDEKLFF
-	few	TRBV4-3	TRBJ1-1	TGCGCCAGCAGCCAAGATGAGGGGAACACTGAAGCTTTCTTT	CASSQDEGNTEAFF
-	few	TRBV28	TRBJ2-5	TGTGCCAGCAGTTTGGCTGACTTGAAAGAGACCCAGTACTTC	CASSLADLKETQYF
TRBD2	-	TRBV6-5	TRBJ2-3	TGTGCCAGCAGCCCACTGGGGAACAAGCGGGAGACGCAGTATTTT	CASSPLGNKRETQYF